The 32 T cell receptor beta chains presented below share a single source sample, sequenced in a study of vaccination effects on CD4 cells after COVID-19. Produced via immunoSEQ multiplex PCR; TCRdb's table is partial and in-frame only. The sample contains 30,000 to 40,000 clones, approximately 70% of which appear only once. Sequencing in the ViraFEST assay came after antigen-specific CD4+ T cells had been expanded with viral peptide pools, which were used to stimulate PBMC. Subsequent to roughly 9 days of culture, CD4+ T cells were isolated. Between March and December 2020, the person had a SARS-CoV-2 infection that PCR confirmed. Their antigens remain unidentified. This sample comprised CD4+ T cells from PBMCs cultured with a peptide pool, obtained before COVID-19 vaccination. The receptors were sampled from a human donor who had a prior SARS-CoV-2 infection.

As DNA, the CDR3 is TGTGCCACCAGTGATACGAGAAGATCGGCCAATGAGCAGTTCTTC. It encodes CATSDTRRSANEQFF. This chain links TRBV24-1 with TRBJ2-1; no definite D call. CDR1 KGHDR and CDR2 SFDVKD come from the germline V gene. V shed 3 bases and J shed 6 bases, with 14 bases lying between them. The CDR3 has 15 residues.

In this sample, this clone turned up a few times. The chain is built from TRBV6-5 and TRBJ1-5; TRBD1 aligns across 10 bases. The CDR3 runs 16 residues. Germline V gene data show CDR1 as MNHEY and CDR2 as SVGAGI. Unmatched junction bases numbered 7, after V lost 1 base and J lost 7 bases. The CDR3 reads CASSYWAGTGDQPQHF. CDR3 nucleotide sequence: TGTGCCAGCAGTTACTGGGCCGGGACAGGGGACCAGCCCCAGCATTTT.

The chain is built from TRBV3-1 (or the pseudogene TRBV3-2) and TRBJ2-5; 8 nucleotides match TRBD1. In germline, CDR1 is LGHDT, CDR2 YNNKEL (reference sequence). This CDR3 comprises 18 residues. V gave up 4 bases and J gave up 13 bases; unmatched junction bases: 26. DNA of the CDR3: TGTGCCAGCAGCCCGTATCAGGGGGCCAGCCCTTCCCTCAGGGCTGGGTACTTC. Residues: CASSPYQGASPSLRAGYF.

The chain links TRBV6-5 to TRBJ1-2; D perhaps matches TRBD1 (6 bases). The germline V and J ends were trimmed by 2 bases and 2 bases, with 12 bases remaining between them. The CDR3 consists of 15 residues. The germline CDR1 and CDR2 sequences are MNHEY and SVGAGI. The CDR3, as DNA: TGTGCCAGCAGTTACACAGGGCGAACGAACTATGGCTACACCTTC. Protein product: CASSYTGRTNYGYTF.

V and J are TRBV2 and TRBJ1-4; D perhaps matches TRBD1 (5 bases). This CDR3 is 12 amino acids long. CDR1 SNHLY and CDR2 FYNNEI come from the germline V gene. The CDR3: CVTSDPGEKLFF. In nucleotides, the CDR3 is TGTGTGACCTCGGACCCAGGGGAAAAACTGTTTTTT.

CDR3 bases: TGTGCCAGTAGTATAGGGCAGCTGAACACTGAAGCTTTCTTT. Protein: CASSIGQLNTEAFF. This chain uses TRBV19 with TRBJ1-1; D not resolved. V gave up 1 base and J gave up 0 bases, with 6 bases separating them. Germline lookup yields CDR1 LNHDA and CDR2 SQIVND (reference sequence). This CDR3 is 14 amino acids long. The full variable domain, with the rest looked up from reference TRBV19 and TRBJ1-1, is DGGITQSPKYLFRKEGQNVTLSCEQNLNHDAMYWYRQDPGQGLRLIYYSQIVNDFQKGDIAEGYSVSREKKESFPLTVTSAQKNPTAFYLCASSIGQLNTEAFFGQGTRLTVV.

CDR3 loop: CAIREYSGQETQYF. The CDR3 nucleotides read TGTGCCATCAGGGAATACAGCGGACAAGAGACCCAGTACTTC. This sequence joins TRBV10-3 and TRBJ2-5, with D perhaps matching TRBD2 (5 bases). Per the germline V gene, CDR1 is ENHRY and CDR2 is SYGVKD. V gave up 6 bases and J gave up 2 bases, with 13 bases separating them. The length of the CDR3 is 14 residues.

The rearrangement links TRBV5-6 to TRBJ2-7; D not resolved. The V gene lost 0 bases and the J gene lost 3 bases, with 4 bases spanning the gap. Germline CDR1 reads SGHDT; CDR2 reads YYEEEE. This CDR3 has 12 amino acids. CDR3 DNA: TGTGCCAGCAGCTTGGGGAACTACGAGCAGTACTTC. Translated: CASSLGNYEQYF.

The chain uses TRBV6-5 and TRBJ1-2, with D possibly matching TRBD1 (5 bases). The CDR3 is 13 amino acids. Germline CDR1 and CDR2: MNHEY and SVGAGI. Trimming removed 5 bases from V and 6 bases from J, with 13 bases in between. In DNA, the CDR3 is TGTGCCAGCAGTCTCATGGGGGTTGATGGCTACACCTTC. Translation gives CASSLMGVDGYTF.

The chain couples TRBV27 to TRBJ1-1; TRBD1 is a possible D gene (5 bases). This CDR3 contains 12 residues. Germline assignment: CDR1 MNHEY and CDR2 SMNVEV (reference sequence). V was clipped by 5 bases and J by 5 bases, with 9 bases between them. CDR3 protein: CASSDPGTEAFF. The CDR3 DNA sequence: TGTGCCAGCAGTGACCCAGGGACTGAAGCTTTCTTT.

This clone was seen a handful of times. This chain uses TRBV7-2 with TRBJ2-7; TRBD2 agrees at 7 bases. Germline CDR1 is SGHTA and CDR2 is FQGNSA. V lost 2 bases and J lost 2; bases outside the gene matches: 6. The CDR3 is 15 amino acids. This chain's CDR3 is CASSLYGRSAYEQYF. For the CDR3, the DNA is TGTGCCAGCAGCTTATACGGGAGGAGTGCCTACGAGCAGTACTTC. The full variable domain, its missing parts supplied by reference TRBV7-2 and TRBJ2-7, is GAGVSQSPSNKVTEKGKDVELRCDPISGHTALYWYRQSLGQGLEFLIYFQGNSAPDKSGLPSDRFSAERTGGSVSTLTIQRTQQEDSAVYLCASSLYGRSAYEQYFGPGTRLTVT.

This clone was observed a handful of times. The genes are TRBV5-1 and TRBJ1-1; D perhaps matches TRBD1 (6 bases). Germline assignment: CDR1 SGHRS and CDR2 YFSETQ. CDR3 length: 14 amino acids. V was clipped by 7 bases and J by 1 base, with 14 bases between them. This CDR3 reads CASRPDSENTEAFF. The DNA for the CDR3 is TGCGCCAGCCGCCCGGACAGCGAGAACACTGAAGCTTTCTTT. The variable domain in full, completed from reference TRBV5-1 and TRBJ1-1, reads KAGVTQTPRYLIKTRGQQVTLSCSPISGHRSVSWYQQTPGQGLQFLFEYFSETQRNKGNFPGRFSGRQFSNSRSEMNVSTLELGDSALYLCASRPDSENTEAFFGQGTRLTVV.

The chain employs TRBV29-1 and TRBJ2-3; D uncertain. This CDR3 spans 14 amino acids. Trimming removed 5 bases from V and 4 bases from J, with 16 bases in between. CDR1 SQVTM and CDR2 ANQGSEA come from the germline V gene. The CDR3 loop reads CSVSLTGRPDTQYF. The DNA for the CDR3 is TGCAGCGTTTCCCTAACTGGGCGACCAGATACGCAGTATTTT.

The chain employs TRBV30 and TRBJ1-2; no firm D call. The V end was cut by 2 bases, the J end by 8 bases, with 12 bases between. The CDR3 sequence is 12 residues long. Germline-derived CDR1 and CDR2 are GTSNPN and SVGIG (reference sequence). The CDR3 is CAWSRAIRGYTF. In nucleotides, the CDR3 is TGTGCCTGGAGTCGTGCTATTCGGGGCTACACCTTC.

The chain recombines TRBV7-9 with TRBJ2-2, with unresolved D. Trimming left V 4 bases short and J 9 bases short, with 18 bases between. This CDR3 has 15 amino acids. Germline CDR1 reads SEHNR; CDR2 reads FQNEAQ (reference sequence). CDR3: CASSSPFLIGRELFF. The CDR3 region has the DNA TGTGCCAGCAGCTCCCCATTTCTCATAGGCCGGGAGCTGTTTTTT.

The rearrangement links TRBV18 to TRBJ1-3; 10 bases are a match to TRBD1. CDR1 and CDR2 (germline): KGHSH, LQKENI. Trimming at V came to 6 bases and at J to 0 bases, leaving 14 bases not matched to a gene. The CDR3 extends over 19 amino acids. The CDR3 DNA follows: TGTGCCAGCTCGCCCGGGACAGGGGCTGCGGGAATCTCTGGAAACACCATATATTTT. Residues: CASSPGTGAAGISGNTIYF.

This chain uses TRBV5-4 with TRBJ2-7; D is undetermined. The germline V gene encodes CDR1 SGHNT and CDR2 YYREEE (reference sequence). The CDR3 consists of 14 residues. The V gene lost 1 base and the J gene lost 6 bases, with 14 bases spanning the gap. The DNA of the CDR3 is TGTGCCAGCAGCTTGAGTTCTTTTTATGGCGAGCAGTACTTC. Amino acids: CASSLSSFYGEQYF.

The chain joins TRBV27 to TRBJ2-5; D not certain. The CDR3 runs 13 residues. Trimming removed 5 bases from V and 5 bases from J, with 12 bases in between. Germline loops: CDR1 MNHEY, CDR2 SMNVEV (reference sequence). CDR3 loop: CASSPRQRETQYF. In DNA form, the CDR3 reads TGTGCCAGCAGTCCCCGCCAAAGGGAGACCCAGTACTTC.

The gene calls are TRBV5-4 and TRBJ2-1; D possibly corresponds to TRBD2 (5 bases). The CDR3 extends over 15 amino acids. Trimming pared 4 bases from V and 0 bases from J, leaving 11 bases between. Germline CDR1 reads SGHNT; CDR2 reads YYREEE (reference sequence). The CDR3 DNA reads as TGTGCCAGCAGCCTGACTACCGGCTCCTACAATGAGCAGTTCTTC. Translation gives CASSLTTGSYNEQFF.

This rearrangement joins TRBV4-1 to TRBJ2-2, with D unclear. Per germline, CDR1 MGHRA and CDR2 YSYEKL. V shed 3 bases and J shed 6 bases, with 8 bases lying between them. The CDR3 contains 13 residues. The CDR3 region is CASSHLLAGELFF. CDR3 bases: TGCGCCAGCAGCCACCTACTCGCCGGGGAGCTGTTTTTT.

The chain carries TRBV7-8 and TRBJ2-7; maybe TRBD2 (6 bases). This CDR3 spans 15 amino acids. Trimming removed 5 bases at V and 2 bases at J, with 16 bases between. Per germline, CDR1 SGHVS and CDR2 FQNEAQ. As DNA, the CDR3 is TGTGCCAGCAGCCCCGAACGGGGGATCCCCTACGAGCAGTACTTC. It encodes CASSPERGIPYEQYF.

The chain uses TRBV21-1 and TRBJ2-7; the D call of TRBD1 is as the table states it, not checked on the DNA. TRBV21-1 is a pseudogene segment. The CDR3 runs to 15 residues. In DNA form, the CDR3 reads TGTGCCAGCAGCTACGGCAGGGCCTACTCCTACGAGCAGTACTTC. Protein: CASSYGRAYSYEQYF.

Remarks on this clone: One end of the junction is discordant with germline, which a read error may explain. V is TRBV2 and J is TRBJ1-2; maybe TRBD1 (6 bases). The CDR3 covers 12 residues. CDR1 and CDR2 (germline): SNHLY, FYNNEI. CDR3 DNA sequence: TGCGGGGGGCAGAGGGAGCTCAATGGCTACACCTTC. This encodes CGGQRELNGYTF.

This clone was counted a few times. CDR3 region: CASSLLGRANEQFF. DNA for the CDR3: TGTGCCAGCAGCTTACTAGGTAGGGCCAATGAGCAGTTCTTC. The rearrangement links TRBV7-2 to TRBJ2-1; D unclear. The CDR3 extends over 14 amino acids. Per the germline V gene, CDR1 is SGHTA and CDR2 is FQGNSA. V was pared by 2 bases and J by 6 bases, with 11 bases between.

This clone was counted a few times. The chain combines TRBV11-3 with TRBJ1-1; TRBD1 might be the D (6 bases). This CDR3 is 17 amino acids long. With 1 base removed from V and 0 bases from J, the gap between germline ends came to 15 bases. CDR1 SGHNT and CDR2 YENEEA come from the germline V gene. CDR3 nucleotides: TGTGCCAGCAGCTTAGTACTCACGGGGGCAGTGAACACTGAAGCTTTCTTT. It codes for CASSLVLTGAVNTEAFF.

This clone showed up just once. This chain connects TRBV11-2 to TRBJ2-5; D is undetermined. Trimming stripped 8 bases from V and 5 bases from J, with 12 bases between. This CDR3 has 12 residues. The germline V gene has CDR1 SGHAT and CDR2 FQNNGV. The CDR3 sequence is CASGVSGETQYF. In nucleotides, the CDR3 is TGTGCCAGCGGGGTTAGTGGGGAGACCCAGTACTTC.

The CDR3 spells CASSLVGGLNTGELFF. The CDR3 DNA follows: TGTGCCAGCAGCTTAGTAGGTGGACTAAACACCGGGGAGCTGTTTTTT. The rearrangement links TRBV7-6 to TRBJ2-2; D perhaps matches TRBD2 (6 bases). CDR1 is SGHVS, CDR2 FNYEAQ, per germline. This CDR3 contains 16 residues. The V and J ends lost 1 base and 2 bases respectively, with 11 bases between them.

This chain connects TRBV11-3 to TRBJ2-3; no firm D call. V dropped 4 bases and J dropped 5 bases, with 7 bases sitting between them. From germline, CDR1 is SGHNT and CDR2 YENEEA. CDR3 size: 12 residues. DNA of the CDR3: TGTGCCAGCAGCTACCGTCGAGATACGCAGTATTTT. Translation: CASSYRRDTQYF.

This clone appeared a few times. The rearrangement joins TRBV7-8 to TRBJ2-1; tentatively, D is TRBD1 or TRBD2 (5 bases each). In germline, CDR1 is SGHVS, CDR2 FQNEAQ. The CDR3 is 16 amino acids. V was clipped by 5 bases and J by 7 bases, with 21 bases between them. CDR3 protein: CASSPTRGIAVNEQFF. DNA for the CDR3: TGTGCCAGCAGCCCTACCCGGGGCATCGCGGTGAATGAGCAGTTCTTC.

This clone occurred once. V and J are TRBV4-1 and TRBJ1-6; D not certain. The germline V gene has CDR1 MGHRA and CDR2 YSYEKL. This CDR3 contains 16 residues. Trimming stripped 0 bases from V and 7 bases from J, with 13 bases between. CDR3 DNA sequence: TGCGCCAGCAGCCAAGAATTTGACGCCCGCAATTCACCCCTCCACTTT. Translating gives CASSQEFDARNSPLHF.

The CDR3 DNA reads TGTGCCAGCAGTGAATTAAGGGCCTGGGACTACGAGCAGTACTTC. Translating gives CASSELRAWDYEQYF. The chain couples TRBV6-1 to TRBJ2-7; no reliable D call. V gave up 2 bases and J gave up 3 bases, with 14 bases separating them. The germline gives CDR1 MNHNS, CDR2 SASEGT. This CDR3 contains 15 residues.

The chain combines TRBV5-1 with TRBJ1-3, with D possibly being TRBD1 (5 bases). Deletions cut 0 bases from V and 0 bases from J, with 7 bases between. The V gene's germline CDR1 is SGHRS and CDR2 YFSETQ. The CDR3 is 15 residues long. CDR3 loop: CASSLGTISGNTIYF. CDR3 nucleotide sequence: TGCGCCAGCAGCTTGGGGACAATCTCTGGAAACACCATATATTTT.